The 2 T cell receptor beta chains presented below share a single source sample, sequenced in a study of blood T cell repertoires in COVID-19. Clones were read by immunoSEQ multiplex PCR, and TCRdb kept only the in-frame ones, dropping some. Counted here are some 96,000 clones, around four fifths occurring once; the ten biggest clones make up over 10%. The sample consisted of peripheral blood. These receptors originate from a woman in her 70s with acute or convalescent COVID-19.

The CDR3 loop reads CASSTRGISSYNEQFF. The DNA of the CDR3 is TGTGCCAGCAGCACCAGGGGGATAAGCTCCTACAATGAGCAGTTCTTC. This rearrangement joins TRBV7-9 to TRBJ2-1; 7 nucleotides agree with TRBD1. This CDR3 is 16 amino acids long. The germline V gene encodes CDR1 SEHNR and CDR2 FQNEAQ (reference sequence). Trimming at V came to 5 bases and at J to 0 bases, leaving 7 bases not matched to a gene.

This chain connects TRBV9 to TRBJ2-5, with 7 positions matching TRBD2. The V gene's germline CDR1 is SGDLS and CDR2 YYNGEE. CDR3 size: 14 residues. The trim removed 4 bases at V and 2 bases at J, leaving 5 bases unmatched. Here the CDR3 reads CASSPRGVQETQYF. The CDR3 DNA reads as TGTGCCAGCAGCCCCCGGGGGGTACAAGAGACCCAGTACTTC.